Shown below are 23 T cell receptor beta chains from a single sample sequenced in a study of cytomegalovirus exposure and HLA in healthy donors. Primers included in the PCR were 60 Vbeta and 13 Jbeta primers. TCRdb keeps only in-frame clones here, not all; method: immunoSEQ multiplex PCR. The repertoire consists of some 220,000 clones, with roughly 78% occurring once and the leading ten covering around 0.45%. Sequenced: PBMCs. These TCRs come from a boy younger than 18 in good health and CMV-seronegative.

This chain connects TRBV6-6 to TRBJ1-1; D unclear. CDR3 size: 12 residues. V was clipped by 7 bases and J by 1 base, with 7 bases between them. Per the germline V gene, CDR1 is MNHNY and CDR2 is SVGAGI (reference sequence). DNA of the CDR3: TGTGCCAGCACCAGACAGAACACTGAAGCTTTCTTT. Amino acid sequence: CASTRQNTEAFF.

This clone has only one observation. The gene calls are TRBV7-3 and TRBJ2-1; D is unclear. Per germline, CDR1 SGHTA and CDR2 FQGTGA. This CDR3 comprises 16 residues. Trimming left V 5 bases short and J 0 bases short, with 14 bases between. The CDR3 is CASSVSFSSSYNEQFF. The CDR3 DNA follows: TGTGCCAGCAGCGTCTCGTTCTCGAGCTCCTACAATGAGCAGTTCTTC.

This clone has more than one count but fewer than ten. This chain links TRBV6-1 with TRBJ1-3, with a possible D match to TRBD1 (5 bases). The CDR3 totals 15 residues. The germline gives CDR1 MNHNS, CDR2 SASEGT. V lost 7 bases to trimming and J lost 3 bases, with 16 bases between them. The CDR3 here is CASTFGGAHGNTIYF. CDR3 bases: TGTGCCAGCACCTTCGGGGGAGCACATGGAAACACCATATATTTT.

This clone was recorded only once. The chain couples TRBV19 to TRBJ2-3; 9 bases match TRBD1. V shed 4 bases, J shed 0 bases, and the junction held 5 bases outside the gene matches. CDR3 length: 16 amino acids. CDR1 and CDR2 (germline): LNHDA, SQIVND (reference sequence). Written as DNA, the CDR3 is TGTGCCAGTAGTACTCCCGGGACAGGGAGCACAGATACGCAGTATTTT. This translates into CASSTPGTGSTDTQYF.

In its sample, this clone was seen once. The chain is built from TRBV19 and TRBJ1-4, with 8 positions matching TRBD1. V lost 4 bases to trimming and J lost 7 bases; unmatched junction nucleotides: 2. Germline CDR1 is LNHDA and CDR2 is SQIVND (reference sequence). CDR3 length equals 13 residues. The CDR3 sequence is CASSTQGAEKLFF. The CDR3 DNA reads TGTGCCAGTAGTACCCAGGGGGCTGAAAAACTGTTTTTT.

This chain joins TRBV5-4 and TRBJ1-2; D not resolved. Germline CDR1 SGHNT, CDR2 YYREEE (reference sequence). V lost 2 bases and J lost 1, with 9 bases in between. This CDR3 comprises 14 residues. CDR3 protein: CASSFGPFNYGYTF. The CDR3 DNA is TGTGCCAGCAGCTTTGGCCCATTTAACTATGGCTACACCTTC.

The chain is built from TRBV5-1 and TRBJ2-2; 10 positions agree with TRBD1. In germline, CDR1 is SGHRS, CDR2 YFSETQ. The CDR3 contains 16 residues. V lost 5 bases to trimming and J lost 2 bases; unmatched junction nucleotides: 6. The CDR3 DNA reads as TGCGCCAGCAGACCAAGACAGGGGGCTAACACCGGGGAGCTGTTTTTT. Amino acids: CASRPRQGANTGELFF.

This chain connects TRBV6-5 to TRBJ1-1; no definite D call. The CDR3 has 13 amino acids. V was cut by 8 bases and J by 0 bases, with 10 bases left in between. Germline V gene lookup returns CDR1 MNHEY and CDR2 SVGAGI. This chain's CDR3 is CASGFQMNTEAFF. The CDR3 region has the DNA TGTGCCAGCGGCTTCCAAATGAACACTGAAGCTTTCTTT.

The V call is TRBV5-1, the J call TRBJ2-7, with D tentatively TRBD2 (7 bases). Germline CDR1 SGHRS, CDR2 YFSETQ. The CDR3 totals 15 residues. V dropped 5 bases and J dropped 0 bases, with 15 bases sitting between them. CDR3 protein: CASRSGRGGSYEQYF. In DNA form, the CDR3 reads TGCGCCAGCAGGTCAGGTAGGGGGGGCTCCTACGAGCAGTACTTC.

This clone came up once. V gene TRBV9 combines with J gene TRBJ2-2; 12 bases fit TRBD2. CDR3 size: 15 residues. Germline V gene lookup returns CDR1 SGDLS and CDR2 YYNGEE. The V gene end was trimmed by 3 bases and the J gene end by 5 bases; junction bases not matched to a gene: 2. CDR3 in amino acids: CASSGLAGGTGELFF. DNA of the CDR3: TGTGCCAGCAGCGGGCTAGCGGGGGGGACCGGGGAGCTGTTTTTT.

The V call is TRBV27, the J call TRBJ2-3; 11 bases align to TRBD1. J lost 0 bases, V lost 3 bases, and 8 bases had no gene match. This CDR3 has 18 amino acids. CDR1 and CDR2 from the germline V gene are MNHEY and SMNVEV (reference sequence). The CDR3 DNA reads as TGTGCCAGCAGTTTCCGGACAGGGGGCGCGGGCAGCACAGATACGCAGTATTTT. It is translated as CASSFRTGGAGSTDTQYF.

The chain links TRBV28 to TRBJ2-3; D may be TRBD2 (5 bases). This CDR3 has 15 residues. V lost 1 base to trimming and J lost 2 bases, with 10 bases between them. CDR1 MDHEN and CDR2 SYDVKM come from the germline V gene. The CDR3 here is CASSLYSLATDTQYF. DNA for the CDR3: TGTGCCAGCAGTTTATATTCCCTAGCCACAGATACGCAGTATTTT.

This sequence joins TRBV14 and TRBJ2-5, with TRBD2 identical over 8 bases. The CDR3 spans 21 residues. Per the germline V gene, CDR1 is SGHDN and CDR2 is FVKESK. V trimming: 3 bases; J trimming: 7 bases; junction bases outside the gene matches: 28. In DNA, the CDR3 is TGTGCCAGCAGCCAGAAGGGAAGAGGTCAAGGAGCGGGAGCGCCAGGTGTGACCCAGTACTTC. As protein: CASSQKGRGQGAGAPGVTQYF. The variable domain in full, with the rest retrieved from reference TRBV14 and TRBJ2-5, is EAGVTQFPSHSVIEKGQTVTLRCDPISGHDNLYWYRRVMGKEIKFLLHFVKESKQDESGMPNNRFLAERTGGTYSTLKVQPAELEDSGVYFCASSQKGRGQGAGAPGVTQYFGPGTRLLVL.

The rearrangement links TRBV29-1 to TRBJ1-2; TRBD1 is a possible D gene (6 bases). Trimming shortened V by 5 bases and J by 4 bases, and 17 bases separated the two germline ends. Per the germline V gene, CDR1 is SQVTM and CDR2 is ANQGSEA. CDR3 size: 14 residues. CDR3 in amino acids: CSVRGATGPYGYTF. The CDR3 nucleotides read TGCAGCGTTCGGGGCGCGACAGGACCCTATGGCTACACCTTC. Filled out from reference TRBV29-1 and TRBJ1-2, the complete variable domain reads SAVISQKPSRDICQRGTSLTIQCQVDSQVTMMFWYRQQPGQSLTLIATANQGSEATYESGFVIDKFPISRPNLTFSTLTVSNMSPEDSSIYLCSVRGATGPYGYTFGSGTRLTVV.

The chain uses TRBV7-2 and TRBJ1-2, with TRBD1 matching 7 bases. This CDR3 has 15 amino acids. Germline trimming cut 5 bases from V and 5 bases from J; bases unmatched to any gene: 11. The germline CDR1 and CDR2 sequences are SGHTA and FQGNSA. The CDR3 loop is CASSPQGGPGYGYTF. In DNA, the CDR3 is TGTGCCAGCAGCCCCCAGGGGGGCCCGGGGTATGGCTACACCTTC.

Concerning this clone: An end of the junction does not agree with germline; a read error may underlie this. The rearrangement links TRBV7-7 to TRBJ2-2, with 7 bases that match TRBD2. Germline loops: CDR1 SSHAT, CDR2 FNYEAQ (reference sequence). The CDR3 spans 15 residues. CDR3 in amino acids: CASSLREDYTGELFF. The CDR3 DNA sequence: TGTGCTAGCAGCCTCCGGGAGGACTACACCGGGGAGCTGTTTTTT.

This chain joins TRBV5-1 and TRBJ2-1; D perhaps matches TRBD2 (6 bases). Deletions cut 10 bases from V and 9 bases from J, with 11 bases between. This CDR3 comprises 10 residues. Germline assignment: CDR1 SGHRS and CDR2 YFSETQ. The CDR3: CALSGPEQFF. The CDR3 DNA is TGCGCCCTGAGCGGGCCTGAGCAGTTCTTC.

The chain carries TRBV10-3 and TRBJ1-2; 7 bases match TRBD1. V gave up 4 bases and J gave up 7 bases; unmatched junction bases: 3. CDR1 is ENHRY, CDR2 SYGVKD, per germline. The CDR3 is 12 residues long. The CDR3 bases are TGTGCCATCAGTGCCCAGGGGGGTGGCTACACCTTC. Translated: CAISAQGGGYTF.

This clone was observed a few times. Other nucleotide sequences from this sample produce the same CDR3. This chain connects TRBV29-1 to TRBJ1-1; a weak D match, TRBD1 (5 bases). From germline, CDR1 is SQVTM and CDR2 ANQGSEA. The V and J ends lost 4 bases and 1 base respectively, with 10 bases between them. The length of the CDR3 is 13 residues. DNA for the CDR3: TGCAGCGTTGGCACCGGGGGGAACACTGAAGCTTTCTTT. Residues: CSVGTGGNTEAFF.

The chain joins TRBV7-2 to TRBJ2-5; no clear D. The V gene lost 2 bases and the J gene lost 0 bases, with 7 bases spanning the gap. Germline V lookup: CDR1 SGHTA, CDR2 FQGNSA. The CDR3 sequence is 14 residues long. DNA for the CDR3: TGTGCCAGCAGCTTACAGGTGTACCAAGAGACCCAGTACTTC. Translating it yields CASSLQVYQETQYF.

The chain uses TRBV7-6 and TRBJ2-7, with TRBD1 matching 7 bases. The CDR3 runs to 13 residues. The germline gives CDR1 SGHVS, CDR2 FNYEAQ. Unmatched junction bases numbered 6, after V lost 5 bases and J lost 5 bases. CDR3 protein: CASSRTTGDEQYF. CDR3 coding DNA: TGTGCCAGCAGCCGGACAACAGGGGACGAGCAGTACTTC. Using reference TRBV7-6 and TRBJ2-7 for the parts outside the CDR3, the full variable domain is GAGVSQSPRYKVTKRGQDVALRCDPISGHVSLYWYRQALGQGPEFLTYFNYEAQQDKSGLPNDRFSAERPEGSISTLTIQRTEQRDSAMYRCASSRTTGDEQYFGPGTRLTVT.

The CDR3 region is CASSTTGGCRAFF. CDR3 DNA: TGTGCCAGCAGTACGACAGGGGGCTGTCGAGCTTTCTTT. This chain connects TRBV6-5 to TRBJ1-1, with 10 positions matching TRBD1. The CDR3 spans 13 residues. Germline-derived CDR1 and CDR2 are MNHEY and SVGAGI. V was pared by 5 bases and J by 10 bases, with 7 bases of the junction left unmatched.

The V call is TRBV5-6, the J call TRBJ2-1, with 11 bases identical to TRBD2. Germline V lookup: CDR1 SGHDT, CDR2 YYEEEE. J was trimmed by 7 bases and V by 4 bases; bases with no gene match: 7. CDR3 length: 15 residues. The CDR3 reads CASSLLAGGLNEQFF. The CDR3 DNA reads TGTGCCAGCAGCCTGCTAGCGGGAGGTCTGAATGAGCAGTTCTTC.